This TCR beta chain was recovered during a study of cytomegalovirus exposure and HLA in healthy donors. Study in general: Early released data had about 85 million unique TCRs, all coming from HLA-typed donors.

The primer mix had 60 Vbeta and 13 Jbeta primers. Assay: immunoSEQ multiplex PCR; the TCRdb copy retains only in-frame clones and omits some. The table shows 200,000 to 250,000 clones, with roughly 75% occurring only once. In regard to this clone: Its antigen is currently unknown.

V dropped 6 bases and J dropped 1; count of bases not matched to a gene: 14. In germline, CDR1 is SGHAT, CDR2 FQNNGV. The CDR3 consists of 18 residues. Study-level points and caveats: Immune exposure information available was restricted to CMV serostatus.

The sample consisted of PBMCs. The receptor was isolated from a woman in her 30s in good health and CMV-seronegative. The chain couples TRBV11-2 to TRBJ1-3; TRBD1 aligns across 8 bases. The CDR3 nucleotides are TGTGCCAGCAGAGTCCTTGCGGACAGGGCAAGTTCTGGAAACACCATATATTTT. Residues: CASRVLADRASSGNTIYF.